This T cell receptor (beta chain) was sequenced for a study of T cell repertoires in cytomegalovirus infection (dated by TCRdb to about 2019). Background on the whole study: Donor HLA type was relevant to the analysis, because carriage of CMV infection together with the matching HLA type was indicated by public TCR beta signatures.

The data were produced on an Illumina HiSeq 1500. The public sequencing data were trimmed at Q25 with fastp and processed into clonotypes with MiXCR by TCRdb, which kept only in-frame beta chains. Here each entry gathers all rows of one CDR3 protein and keeps the most common genes and DNA. A total of 250,000 to 300,000 distinct CDR3 sequences appear in this sample, around 25% of them only once. Around 14% of the sample comes from the top ten. According to the germline V gene, CDR1 reads MNHNS and CDR2 reads SASEGT. Between the V and J ends, shortened by 10 bases and 4 bases respectively, the junction contains 13 bases. The cysteine opens and the phenylalanine closes a CDR3 of 12 amino acids. CDR3 DNA only is kept here, 36 bases in frame from base 1. As to this clonotype: Its antigen is not yet known. No base quality values were provided; no much bigger clone lies one nucleotide off.

The research as a whole found: Cumulative frequency of public TCR beta family members discriminated carriers of CMV infection plus the relevant HLA type in this cohort and an independent roughly 320-donor cohort. The ex vivo response was dominated by HLA-C-restricted CMV-specific TCR beta clonotypes, which also provided the single most frequent clonotype in two of eight donors.

The sequence came from a human donor in good health (CMV status not recorded). Some clones in this sample may be carry-over from other donors' samples. Here the chain combines TRBV6-1 and TRBJ2-5; a weak D assignment points to TRBD2 (5 bases agree). The sequencing input was PBMCs. The nucleotide sequence reads as follows: TGTGCCATACTAGGAGTCTTAGAGACCCAGTACTTC. This translates into CAILGVLETQYF.